A selection of T cell receptor beta chains follows, all from one sample in a study of a mutant IDH1 vaccine in newly diagnosed glioma. The antigens for these receptors are not known. Produced via immunoSEQ multiplex PCR; TCRdb's table is partial and in-frame only. The data show around 31,000 clones, roughly 78% seen once. Here the sequenced sample was PBMCs, taken from a glioma patient whose treatment included an IDH1 peptide vaccine. These receptors all stem from a woman between 35 and 50 years old with glioma. Each CDR3 is given with its conserved first and last residue. A D gene is named only where the DNA matches it firmly. For some rows the clone size is stated as once, few or many, or as a class when expanded; others skip it.

D: NA
J: TRBJ1-1
V: TRBV4-3
size: few
DNA: TGCGCCAGCAGCCCGGGGAGGATTACTGAAGCTTTCTTT
CDR3: CASSPGRITEAFF

D: TRBD1
J: TRBJ1-5
V: TRBV14
size: NA
DNA: TGTGCCAGCAGCCAAGATCAGGGGGAGCAGCCCCAGCATTTT
CDR3: CASSQDQGEQPQHF

D: NA
J: TRBJ1-5
V: TRBV27
size: few
DNA: TGTGCCAGCAGTTTAGGGCCTGACGGTAGCAATCAGCCCCAGCATTTT
CDR3: CASSLGPDGSNQPQHF

D: NA
J: TRBJ1-2
V: TRBV5-1
size: NA
DNA: TGCGCCAGCAGGGAACCGGAAGGCTACACCTTC
CDR3: CASREPEGYTF

D: NA
J: TRBJ1-6
V: TRBV2
size: NA
DNA: TGTGCCAGCAGGGCTAGACCTAATTCACCCCTCCACTTT
CDR3: CASRARPNSPLHF

D: NA
J: TRBJ1-2
V: TRBV30
size: NA
DNA: TGTGCCTGGAGTGGCCGGATTAAGAGGGGGTACACCTTC
CDR3: CAWSGRIKRGYTF

D: TRBD1
J: TRBJ1-2
V: TRBV6-5
size: NA
DNA: TGTGCCAGCAGTTACTACCAGGGGGAACGGGTAGAGGGCTACACCTTC
CDR3: CASSYYQGERVEGYTF

D: NA
J: TRBJ1-2
V: TRBV9
size: NA
DNA: TGTGCCAGCAGCGTAGGGTCGGCGGACTATGGCTACACCTTC
CDR3: CASSVGSADYGYTF

D: NA
J: TRBJ1-2
V: TRBV6-1
size: NA
DNA: TGTGCCAGCAGTATAAGAAGACAGGTTTATGGCTACACCTTC
CDR3: CASSIRRQVYGYTF

D: TRBD2
J: TRBJ2-2
V: TRBV4-3
size: NA
DNA: TGCGCCAGCAGCCAAGATCCTAGCGGGGGGGTCGGGGAGCTGTTTTTT
CDR3: CASSQDPSGGVGELFF

D: TRBD2
J: TRBJ2-2
V: TRBV14
size: once
DNA: TGTGCCAGCAGCCCCTTTCGGACTAGGGGAACCGGGGAGCTGTTTTTT
CDR3: CASSPFRTRGTGELFF

D: NA
J: TRBJ2-7
V: TRBV7-8
size: NA
DNA: TGTGCCAGCAGGTCGGCCGGGGCCGAGCAGTACTTC
CDR3: CASRSAGAEQYF

D: NA
J: TRBJ1-1
V: TRBV9
size: NA
DNA: TGTGCCAGCACTGGGGGAGGGTTTAATCCTGAAGCTTTCTTT
CDR3: CASTGGGFNPEAFF

D: NA
J: TRBJ1-3
V: TRBV4-1
size: NA
DNA: TGCGCCAGCAGCCTTCTCTTGGTTGGAAACACCATATATTTT
CDR3: CASSLLLVGNTIYF

D: NA
J: TRBJ2-2
V: TRBV19
size: once
DNA: TGTGCCAGTAGTATTATTGACTTTAACACCGGGGAGCTGTTTTTT
CDR3: CASSIIDFNTGELFF

D: NA
J: TRBJ2-4
V: TRBV7-2
size: NA
DNA: TGTGCCAGCAGCTTGCATTCGGAAAACATTCAGTACTTC
CDR3: CASSLHSENIQYF

D: NA
J: TRBJ2-2
V: TRBV5-1
size: NA
DNA: TGCGCCAGCAGCTTGGCCGGTAAGAACACCGGGGAGCTGTTTTTT
CDR3: CASSLAGKNTGELFF

D: NA
J: TRBJ1-3
V: TRBV19
size: once
DNA: TGTGCTCTAGAAAGGGCCCTCAGGAGCTCTGGAAACACCATATATTTT
CDR3: CALERALRSSGNTIYF

D: NA
J: TRBJ1-6
V: TRBV4-2
size: few
DNA: TGTGCCAGCAGCCCCCGTGACGGAGTCCAACATTCACCCCTCCACTTT
CDR3: CASSPRDGVQHSPLHF

D: TRBD1
J: TRBJ1-3
V: TRBV19
size: NA
DNA: TGTGCCACGAGCGGGACAGCTGGAAACACCATATATTTT
CDR3: CATSGTAGNTIYF

D: NA
J: TRBJ1-1
V: TRBV29-1
size: NA
DNA: TGCAGCGTCGCCATTGCCACTCGTAACACTGAAGCTTTCTTT
CDR3: CSVAIATRNTEAFF

D: TRBD2
J: TRBJ2-1
V: TRBV5-1
size: NA
DNA: TGCGCCAGCGAAGCAAGCGGGGGGTCAGGTGAGCAGTTCTTC
CDR3: CASEASGGSGEQFF

D: TRBD1
J: TRBJ1-1
V: TRBV5-4
size: NA
DNA: TGTGCCAGCACCACCCGGGACAGGAACACTGAAGCTTTCTTT
CDR3: CASTTRDRNTEAFF

D: TRBD2
J: TRBJ2-3
V: TRBV7-7
size: NA
DNA: TGTGCTAGCAGCTTCATGCCAGCGGGGGGGCCGGCAGATACGCAGTATTTT
CDR3: CASSFMPAGGPADTQYF